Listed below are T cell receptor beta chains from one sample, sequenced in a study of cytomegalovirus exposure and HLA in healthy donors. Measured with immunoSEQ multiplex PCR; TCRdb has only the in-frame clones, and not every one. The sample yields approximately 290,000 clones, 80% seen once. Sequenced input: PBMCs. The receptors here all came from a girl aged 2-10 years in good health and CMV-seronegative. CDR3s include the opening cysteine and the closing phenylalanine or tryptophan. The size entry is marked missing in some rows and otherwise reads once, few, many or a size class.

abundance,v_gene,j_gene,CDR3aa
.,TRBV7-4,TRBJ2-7,CASRKSGTQGDEQYF
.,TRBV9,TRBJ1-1,CASSVESEENTEAFF
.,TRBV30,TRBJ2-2,CAWSVLAGGNTGELFF
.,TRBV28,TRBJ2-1,CASSLEGNEQFF
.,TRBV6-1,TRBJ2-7,CASIHGSLTKYEQYF
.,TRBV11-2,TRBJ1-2,CASSLSGTGNNYGYTF
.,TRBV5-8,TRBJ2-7,CATRDTGYAYEQYF
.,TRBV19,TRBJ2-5,CASSTGYQETQYF
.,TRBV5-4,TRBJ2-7,CASSRGTSYEQYF
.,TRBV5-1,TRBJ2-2,CASKSGTSGSFRPGELFF
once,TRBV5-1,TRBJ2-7,CASQGAGYEQYF
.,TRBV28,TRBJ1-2,CASSDLRQVNGYTF
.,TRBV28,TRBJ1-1,CASSWGPTVNTEAFF
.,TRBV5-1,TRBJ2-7,CASSFGLAGGLGEQYF
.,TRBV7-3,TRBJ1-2,CASSLDRGNGYTF
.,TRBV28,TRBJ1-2,CASSPGTDVYGYTF
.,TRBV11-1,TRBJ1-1,CASSFAGMGTEAFF
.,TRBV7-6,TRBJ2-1,CASSLDLSSYNEQFF
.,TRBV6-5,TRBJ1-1,CASSYGGDWDEAFF
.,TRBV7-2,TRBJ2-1,CASSRGPSIAGGPYNEQFF
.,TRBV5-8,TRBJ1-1,CASSSYTEAFF
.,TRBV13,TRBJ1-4,CASSLAGSTNEKLFF
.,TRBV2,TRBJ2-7,CASSPPREASF
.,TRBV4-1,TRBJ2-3,CASRLTGGGFDTQYF
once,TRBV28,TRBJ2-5,CASSQGLEKKTQYF
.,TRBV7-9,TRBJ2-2,CASSLEAGRTGELFF
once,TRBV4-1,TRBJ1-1,CASSQAAAGSGGAFF
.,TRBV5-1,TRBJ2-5,CASSLGVAGQGLFETQYF
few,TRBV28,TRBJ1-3,CASSFRSDPSSSGNTIYF
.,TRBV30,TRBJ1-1,CAWRRSERVGTEAFF
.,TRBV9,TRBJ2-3,CASSTLSGTDTQYF